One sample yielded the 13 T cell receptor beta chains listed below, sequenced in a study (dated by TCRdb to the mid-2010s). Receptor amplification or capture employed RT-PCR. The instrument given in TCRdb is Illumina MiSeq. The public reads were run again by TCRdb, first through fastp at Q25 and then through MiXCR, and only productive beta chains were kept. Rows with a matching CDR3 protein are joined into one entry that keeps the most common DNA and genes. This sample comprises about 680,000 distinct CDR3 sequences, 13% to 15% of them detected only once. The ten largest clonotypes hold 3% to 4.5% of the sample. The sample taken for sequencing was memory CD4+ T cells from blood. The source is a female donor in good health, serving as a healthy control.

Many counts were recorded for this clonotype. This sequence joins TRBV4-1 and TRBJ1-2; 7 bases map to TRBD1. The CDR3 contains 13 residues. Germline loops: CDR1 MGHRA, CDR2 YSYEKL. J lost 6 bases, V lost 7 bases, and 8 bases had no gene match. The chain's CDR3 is CASTSTGLDGYTF. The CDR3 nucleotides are TGCGCCAGCACCTCGACAGGGCTTGATGGCTACACCTTC.

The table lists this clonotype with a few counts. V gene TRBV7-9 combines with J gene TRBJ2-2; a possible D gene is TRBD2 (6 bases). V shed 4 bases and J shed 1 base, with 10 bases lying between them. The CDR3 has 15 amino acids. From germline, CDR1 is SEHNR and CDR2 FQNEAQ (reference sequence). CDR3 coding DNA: TGTGCCAGCAGCTCCGGGACTGAGAACACCGGGGAGCTGTTTTTT. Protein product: CASSSGTENTGELFF.

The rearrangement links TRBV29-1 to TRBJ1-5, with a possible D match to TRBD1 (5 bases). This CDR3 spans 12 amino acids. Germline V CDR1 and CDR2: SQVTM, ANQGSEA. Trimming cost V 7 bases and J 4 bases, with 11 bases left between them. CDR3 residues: CSASRDNQPQHF. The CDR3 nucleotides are TGCAGCGCCTCCAGGGATAATCAGCCCCAGCATTTT. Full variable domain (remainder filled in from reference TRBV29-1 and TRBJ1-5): SAVISQKPSRDICQRGTSLTIQCQVDSQVTMMFWYRQQPGQSLTLIATANQGSEATYESGFVIDKFPISRPNLTFSTLTVSNMSPEDSSIYLCSASRDNQPQHFGDGTRLSIL.

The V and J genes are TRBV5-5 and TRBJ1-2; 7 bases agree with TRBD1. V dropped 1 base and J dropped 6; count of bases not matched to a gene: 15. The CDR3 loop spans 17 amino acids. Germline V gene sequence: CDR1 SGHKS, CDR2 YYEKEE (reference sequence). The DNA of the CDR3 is TGTGCCAGCAGCTTGTTAATCTCGGGACAGACAACCAATGGCTACACCTTC. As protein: CASSLLISGQTTNGYTF.

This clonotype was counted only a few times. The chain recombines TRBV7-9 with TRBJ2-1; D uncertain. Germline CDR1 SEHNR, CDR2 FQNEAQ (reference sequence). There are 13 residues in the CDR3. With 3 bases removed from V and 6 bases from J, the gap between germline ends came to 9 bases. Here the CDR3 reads CASSFFPLNEQFF. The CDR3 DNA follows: TGTGCCAGCAGCTTCTTCCCCCTCAATGAGCAGTTCTTC.

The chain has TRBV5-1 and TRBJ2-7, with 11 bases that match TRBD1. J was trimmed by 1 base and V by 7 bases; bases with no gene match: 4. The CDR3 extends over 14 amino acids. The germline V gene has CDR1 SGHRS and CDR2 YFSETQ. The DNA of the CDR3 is TGCGCCAGCGCCGGGACAGGGGGTTCCTACGAGCAGTACTTC. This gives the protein CASAGTGGSYEQYF.

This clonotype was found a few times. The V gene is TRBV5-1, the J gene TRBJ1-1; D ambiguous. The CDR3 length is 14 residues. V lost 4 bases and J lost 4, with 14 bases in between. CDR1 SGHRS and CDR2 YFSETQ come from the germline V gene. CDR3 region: CASSPLTESTEAFF. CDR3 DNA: TGCGCCAGCAGCCCCTTGACGGAGAGCACTGAAGCTTTCTTT.

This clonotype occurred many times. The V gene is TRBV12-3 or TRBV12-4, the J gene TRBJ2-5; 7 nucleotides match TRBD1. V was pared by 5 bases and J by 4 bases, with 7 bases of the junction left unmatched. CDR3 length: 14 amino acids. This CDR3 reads CASSPTGSIETQYF. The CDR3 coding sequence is TGTGCCAGCAGTCCGACAGGGTCTATAGAGACCCAGTACTTC.

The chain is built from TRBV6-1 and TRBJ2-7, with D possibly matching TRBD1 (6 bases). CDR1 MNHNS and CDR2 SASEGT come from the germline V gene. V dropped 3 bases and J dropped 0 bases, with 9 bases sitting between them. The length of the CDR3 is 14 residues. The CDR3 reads CASSDPGHSYEQYF. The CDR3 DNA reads TGTGCCAGCAGTGATCCGGGACACTCCTACGAGCAGTACTTC.

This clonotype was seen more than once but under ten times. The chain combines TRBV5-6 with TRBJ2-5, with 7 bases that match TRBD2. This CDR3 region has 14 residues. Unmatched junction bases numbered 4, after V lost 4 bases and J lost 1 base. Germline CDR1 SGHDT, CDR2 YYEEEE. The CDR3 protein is CASSPWTSQETQYF. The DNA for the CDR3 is TGTGCCAGCAGCCCCTGGACTAGCCAAGAGACCCAGTACTTC.

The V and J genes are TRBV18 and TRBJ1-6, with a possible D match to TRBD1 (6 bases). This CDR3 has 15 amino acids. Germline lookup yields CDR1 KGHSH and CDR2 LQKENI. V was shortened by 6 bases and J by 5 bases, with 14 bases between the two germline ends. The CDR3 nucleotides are TGTGCCAGCTCCTACGCAGGGGCCGATAATTCACCCCTCCACTTT. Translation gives CASSYAGADNSPLHF.

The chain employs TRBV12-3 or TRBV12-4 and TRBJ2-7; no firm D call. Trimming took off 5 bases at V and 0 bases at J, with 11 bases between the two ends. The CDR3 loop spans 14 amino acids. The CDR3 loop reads CASSPPISSYEQYF. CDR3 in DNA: TGTGCCAGCAGTCCTCCAATTAGCTCCTACGAGCAGTACTTC.

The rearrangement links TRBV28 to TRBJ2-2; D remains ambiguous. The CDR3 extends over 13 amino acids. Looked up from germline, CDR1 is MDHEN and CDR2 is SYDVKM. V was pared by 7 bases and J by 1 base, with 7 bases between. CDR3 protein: CASMDGNTGELFF. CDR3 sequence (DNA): TGTGCCAGCATGGATGGGAACACCGGGGAGCTGTTTTTT.